The 21 T cell receptor beta chains presented below share a single source sample, sequenced in a study of cytomegalovirus exposure and HLA in healthy donors. Primers: 60 Vbeta forward and 13 Jbeta reverse. Sequencing was performed with immunoSEQ multiplex PCR; in TCRdb, only in-frame clones are kept and a portion is missing. The sample consists of some 130,000 clones, around three quarters of them appearing once. The specimen sequenced was PBMCs. Source of these receptors: a middle-aged man in good health and CMV-seronegative.

The V call is TRBV2, the J call TRBJ2-3; TRBD2 might be the D (6 bases). V lost 1 base, J lost 2 bases, and 13 bases lay in between. Germline V gene lookup returns CDR1 SNHLY and CDR2 FYNNEI. The CDR3 runs to 16 residues. CDR3 DNA sequence: TGTGCCAGCAGTGAAGGGGTAGCGGCCCTCACAGATACGCAGTATTTT. Its protein product is CASSEGVAALTDTQYF.

CDR3 bases: TGTGCCAGCTGCCCGCAGGTCGCATCCCCAAACATTCAGTACTTC. This codes for CASCPQVASPNIQYF. V and J are TRBV2 and TRBJ2-4, with D unresolved. From germline, CDR1 is SNHLY and CDR2 FYNNEI. The CDR3 loop spans 15 amino acids. Trimming removed 8 bases from V and 6 bases from J, with 20 bases in between.

The chain employs TRBV5-1 and TRBJ1-2; 9 bases fit TRBD1. The CDR3 runs 13 residues. CDR1 is SGHRS and CDR2 is YFSETQ in the germline V gene. V shed 1 base, J shed 14 bases, and the junction held 9 bases outside the gene matches. In DNA form, the CDR3 reads TGCGCCAGCAGCTTGATGGGACAGGGACCAGGAACCTTC. This gives the protein CASSLMGQGPGTF.

The gene calls are TRBV10-1 and TRBJ2-5; 12 positions agree with TRBD1. The CDR3 covers 18 residues. Germline V gene sequence: CDR1 WNHNN, CDR2 SYGVQD (reference sequence). Trimming removed 5 bases from V and 0 bases from J; junction bases left unmatched: 10. The DNA for the CDR3 is TGCGCCAGCAGTTTTACCGGGACAGGGGGCCAGTACCAAGAGACCCAGTACTTC. Residues: CASSFTGTGGQYQETQYF.

The chain joins TRBV18 to TRBJ1-2; a weak D match, TRBD1 (6 bases). The CDR3 spans 13 residues. V shed 3 bases and J shed 8 bases, with 13 bases lying between them. The germline gives CDR1 KGHSH, CDR2 LQKENI. This CDR3 is CASSPDGQWGYTF. CDR3 coding DNA: TGTGCCAGCTCACCGGACGGACAGTGGGGCTACACCTTC.

This clone was seen a handful of times. The chain joins TRBV30 to TRBJ2-7, with a tentative D call TRBD2 (7 bases). V was trimmed by 2 bases and J by 6 bases, leaving 14 bases between them. The CDR3 sequence is 13 residues long. CDR1 GTSNPN and CDR2 SVGIG come from the germline V gene (reference sequence). CDR3 loop: CAWSSGGRREQYF. The CDR3 DNA follows: TGTGCCTGGAGTTCGGGGGGCCGCCGCGAGCAGTACTTC.

The rearrangement uses TRBV7-3 and TRBJ2-7; D may be TRBD2 (6 bases). Germline CDR1 SGHTA, CDR2 FQGTGA. This CDR3 region has 14 residues. V was pared by 6 bases and J by 0 bases, with 12 bases between. CDR3 nucleotides: TGTGCCAGCAGGTCGGCGGGGAGCTCCTACGAGCAGTACTTC. It specifies CASRSAGSSYEQYF.

V is TRBV10-3 and J is TRBJ2-7; 14 bases are shared with TRBD2. Trimming cost V 8 bases and J 4 bases; bases outside gene matches: 4. The CDR3 totals 14 residues. The germline V gene encodes CDR1 ENHRY and CDR2 SYGVKD. The CDR3 nucleotides read TGTGCCATCGGGGGGACTAGCGGGAGTTACGAGCAGTACTTC. This codes for CAIGGTSGSYEQYF.

This clone was seen once. The CDR3 region has the DNA TGTGCCAGCAGTTTTCTTGGAGGGGATGAAAAACTGTTTTTT. As protein: CASSFLGGDEKLFF. The chain combines TRBV28 with TRBJ1-4, with D perhaps TRBD1 (5 bases). V was clipped by 3 bases and J by 6 bases, with 11 bases between them. The CDR3 extends over 14 amino acids. Germline V CDR1 and CDR2: MDHEN, SYDVKM.

The chain joins TRBV28 to TRBJ2-5; D is perhaps TRBD1 (6 bases). Germline lookup yields CDR1 MDHEN and CDR2 SYDVKM. With 5 bases removed from V and 1 base from J, the gap between germline ends came to 14 bases. CDR3 length equals 15 residues. CDR3 in DNA: TGTGCCAGCAGTCCCCTTCAGACAGGCCAAGAGACCCAGTACTTC. It codes for CASSPLQTGQETQYF.

The chain couples TRBV7-6 to TRBJ1-3, with 8 bases matching TRBD1. CDR1 and CDR2 from the germline V gene are SGHVS and FNYEAQ. The CDR3 has 17 residues. V shed 2 bases and J 1 base; nucleotides not matched to a gene: 7. CDR3 nucleotides: TGTGCCAGCAGCTTATCGAGTCAGGGGGCTTCTGGAAACACCATATATTTT. It specifies CASSLSSQGASGNTIYF.

The chain recombines TRBV10-1 with TRBJ2-2; TRBD1 matches at 8 bases. The V and J ends lost 10 bases and 2 bases, in that order; junction bases with no gene match: 9. Per the germline V gene, CDR1 is WNHNN and CDR2 is SYGVQD (reference sequence). The CDR3 loop spans 15 amino acids. The CDR3 nucleotides are TGCGCCAATCCGTGGACAGGGAGTAACACCGGGGAGCTGTTTTTT. It specifies CANPWTGSNTGELFF.

A single count supports this clone. The CDR3 nucleotides are TGTGCCTGGATCGGGAAGGGTCAGCGAACTGAAGCTTTCTTT. Translation: CAWIGKGQRTEAFF. The V and J genes are TRBV30 and TRBJ1-1; D ambiguous. V lost 4 bases and J 5 bases, leaving 17 bases between the germline ends. Germline CDR1 is GTSNPN and CDR2 is SVGIG (reference sequence). This CDR3 region has 14 residues. Filled out from reference TRBV30 and TRBJ1-1, the complete variable domain reads SQTIHQWPATLVQPVGSPLSLECTVEGTSNPNLYWYRQAAGRGLQLLFYSVGIGQISSEVPQNLSASRPQDRQFILSSKKLLLSDSGFYLCAWIGKGQRTEAFFGQGTRLTVV.

Concerning this clone itself: Other DNA sequences of this sample code for an identical CDR3. This chain joins TRBV6-1 and TRBJ2-7; 9 nucleotides agree with TRBD1. CDR1 is MNHNS and CDR2 is SASEGT in the germline V gene. The CDR3 runs to 15 residues. The trim removed 1 base at V and 0 bases at J, leaving 1 base unmatched. CDR3 DNA sequence: TGTGCCAGCAGTGAAGGACAGGGGGGCTCCTACGAGCAGTACTTC. Protein product: CASSEGQGGSYEQYF.

V usage is TRBV18 and J usage is TRBJ2-1; TRBD1 aligns across 9 bases. This CDR3 has 14 residues. Trimming cost V 6 bases and J 6 bases; bases outside gene matches: 6. Germline V gene lookup returns CDR1 KGHSH and CDR2 LQKENI. The DNA of the CDR3 is TGTGCCAGCTCGCTCCTACAGGGGGCCAATGAGCAGTTCTTC. Its protein product is CASSLLQGANEQFF.

V and J are TRBV5-6 and TRBJ1-1, with D uncertain. Trimming shortened V by 2 bases and J by 7 bases, and 9 bases separated the two germline ends. Germline CDR1 is SGHDT and CDR2 is YYEEEE. This CDR3 is 12 amino acids long. Here the CDR3 DNA reads TGTGCCAGCAGCTTAGCTTTCAATGAAGCTTTCTTT. Protein product: CASSLAFNEAFF.

J is TRBJ1-1 and V is TRBV18; D is perhaps TRBD1 (5 bases). The CDR3 loop spans 16 amino acids. Deletions cut 0 bases from V and 4 bases from J, with 15 bases between. Per germline, CDR1 KGHSH and CDR2 LQKENI. CDR3 sequence reads: CASSPPHRGSGTEAFF. The CDR3 DNA follows: TGTGCCAGCTCACCACCGCACCGGGGGTCTGGCACTGAAGCTTTCTTT.

This chain links TRBV2 with TRBJ2-7, with D possibly matching TRBD2 (6 bases). The CDR3 sequence is 12 residues long. Germline CDR1 SNHLY, CDR2 FYNNEI. V lost 6 bases, J lost 3 bases, and 9 bases lay in between. The CDR3 nucleotides are TGTGCCAGCAGCCCGCGGGACTACGAGCAGTACTTC. It specifies CASSPRDYEQYF. Together with reference TRBV2 and TRBJ2-7, the CDR3 gives the full variable domain: EPEVTQTPSHQVTQMGQEVILRCVPISNHLYFYWYRQILGQKVEFLVSFYNNEISEKSEIFDDQFSVERPDGSNFTLKIRSTKLEDSAMYFCASSPRDYEQYFGPGTRLTVT.

This clone has more than one count but fewer than ten. J is TRBJ1-5 and V is TRBV28; TRBD1 aligns across 7 bases. With 6 bases clipped from V and 0 bases from J, the junction kept 11 bases outside the gene matches. There are 17 residues in the CDR3. The germline V gene has CDR1 MDHEN and CDR2 SYDVKM. CDR3 in amino acids: CASSHHGQADSNQPQHF. The CDR3 DNA is TGTGCCAGCAGCCACCACGGACAGGCCGATAGCAATCAGCCCCAGCATTTT.

The rearrangement uses TRBV2 and TRBJ2-7; 7 bases fit TRBD1. The germline V gene has CDR1 SNHLY and CDR2 FYNNEI. The trim removed 6 bases at V and 5 bases at J, leaving 7 bases unmatched. CDR3 length: 13 residues. The DNA of the CDR3 is TGTGCCAGCAGCGGACAGGCAAACCACGAGCAGTACTTC. Its protein product is CASSGQANHEQYF.

This chain joins TRBV19 and TRBJ1-1, with 12 positions matching TRBD1. The CDR3 has 13 residues. Germline values: CDR1 LNHDA, CDR2 SQIVND (reference sequence). V trimming: 4 bases; J trimming: 11 bases; junction bases outside the gene matches: 5. CDR3 sequence (DNA): TGTGCCAGTAGTAACCGGGACAGGGGGCTGGCTTTCTTT. Translating gives CASSNRDRGLAFF.